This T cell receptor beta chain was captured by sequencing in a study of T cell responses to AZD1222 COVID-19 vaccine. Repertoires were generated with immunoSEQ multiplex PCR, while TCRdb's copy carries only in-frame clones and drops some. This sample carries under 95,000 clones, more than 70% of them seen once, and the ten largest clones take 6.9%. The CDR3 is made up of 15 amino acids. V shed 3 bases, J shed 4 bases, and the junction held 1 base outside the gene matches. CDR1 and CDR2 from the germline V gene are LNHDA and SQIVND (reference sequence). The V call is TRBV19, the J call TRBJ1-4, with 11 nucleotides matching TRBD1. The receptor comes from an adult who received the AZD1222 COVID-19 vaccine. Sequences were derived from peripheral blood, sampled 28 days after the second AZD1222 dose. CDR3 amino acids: CASSIGTGGNEKLFF. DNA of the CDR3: TGTGCCAGTAGTATCGGGACAGGGGGTAATGAAAAACTGTTTTTT.